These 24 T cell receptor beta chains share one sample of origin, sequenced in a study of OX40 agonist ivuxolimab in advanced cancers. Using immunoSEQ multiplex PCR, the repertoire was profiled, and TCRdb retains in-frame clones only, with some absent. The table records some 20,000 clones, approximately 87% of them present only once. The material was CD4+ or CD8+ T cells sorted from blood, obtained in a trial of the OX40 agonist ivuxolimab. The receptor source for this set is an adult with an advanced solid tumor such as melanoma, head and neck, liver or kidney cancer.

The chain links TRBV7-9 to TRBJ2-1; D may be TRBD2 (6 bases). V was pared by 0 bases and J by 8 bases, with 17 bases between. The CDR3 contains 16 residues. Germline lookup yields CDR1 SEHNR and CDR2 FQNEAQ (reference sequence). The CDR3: CASSLARDWARDEQFF. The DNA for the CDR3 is TGTGCCAGCAGCTTAGCCCGGGACTGGGCTCGGGATGAGCAGTTCTTC.

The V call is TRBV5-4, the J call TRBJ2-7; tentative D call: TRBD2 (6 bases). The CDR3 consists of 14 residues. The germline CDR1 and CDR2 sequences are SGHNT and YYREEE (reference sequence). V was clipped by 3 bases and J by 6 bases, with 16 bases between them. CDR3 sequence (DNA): TGTGCCAGCAGCTGGTGGGGAGGTAGTGGCGAGCAGTACTTC. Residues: CASSWWGGSGEQYF.

CDR3 residues: CAIAVAGGQDEQFF. The CDR3 coding sequence is TGTGCCATCGCCGTAGCGGGGGGGCAGGATGAGCAGTTCTTC. This chain links TRBV10-3 with TRBJ2-1; TRBD2 matches at 11 bases. In germline, CDR1 is ENHRY, CDR2 SYGVKD. Trimming at V came to 8 bases and at J to 8 bases, leaving 8 bases not matched to a gene. The CDR3 runs 14 residues.

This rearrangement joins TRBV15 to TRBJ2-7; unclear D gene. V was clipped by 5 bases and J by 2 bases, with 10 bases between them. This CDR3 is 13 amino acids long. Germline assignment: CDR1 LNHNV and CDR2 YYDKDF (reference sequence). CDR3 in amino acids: CATSHDGPYEQYF. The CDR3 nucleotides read TGTGCCACCAGCCACGATGGGCCCTACGAGCAGTACTTC.

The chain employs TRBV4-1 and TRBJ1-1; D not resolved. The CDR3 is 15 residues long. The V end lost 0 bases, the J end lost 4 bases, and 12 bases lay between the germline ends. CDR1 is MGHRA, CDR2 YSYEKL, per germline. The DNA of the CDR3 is TGCGCCAGCAGCCAAGATATCGGGGTTGGCACTGAAGCTTTCTTT. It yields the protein CASSQDIGVGTEAFF.

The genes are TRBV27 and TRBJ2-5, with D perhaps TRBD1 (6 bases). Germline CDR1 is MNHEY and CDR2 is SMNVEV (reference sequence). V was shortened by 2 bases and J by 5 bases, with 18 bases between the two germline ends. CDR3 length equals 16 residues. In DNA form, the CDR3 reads TGTGCCAGCAGTTTAGGGACACCTCGGCGCCGGGAGACCCAGTACTTC. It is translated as CASSLGTPRRRETQYF.

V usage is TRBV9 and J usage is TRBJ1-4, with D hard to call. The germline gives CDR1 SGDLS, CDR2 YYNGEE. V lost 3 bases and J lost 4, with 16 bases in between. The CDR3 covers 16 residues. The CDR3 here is CASSARLVEGNEKLFF. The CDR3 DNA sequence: TGTGCCAGCAGCGCACGATTGGTGGAGGGTAATGAAAAACTGTTTTTT.

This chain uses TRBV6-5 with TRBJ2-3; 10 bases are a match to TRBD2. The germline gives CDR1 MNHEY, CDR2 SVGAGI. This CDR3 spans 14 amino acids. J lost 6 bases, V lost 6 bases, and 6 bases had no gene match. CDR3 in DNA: TGTGCCAGCAGAGCGGGGGGGGCAGTGGATACGCAGTATTTT. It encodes CASRAGGAVDTQYF.

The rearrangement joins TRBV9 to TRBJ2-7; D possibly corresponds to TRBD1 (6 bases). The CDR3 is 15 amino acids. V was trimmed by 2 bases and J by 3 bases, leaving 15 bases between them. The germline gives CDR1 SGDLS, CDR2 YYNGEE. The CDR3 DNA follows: TGTGCCAGCAGCGTGTCCCCCGACAGGTACTACGAGCAGTACTTC. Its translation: CASSVSPDRYYEQYF.

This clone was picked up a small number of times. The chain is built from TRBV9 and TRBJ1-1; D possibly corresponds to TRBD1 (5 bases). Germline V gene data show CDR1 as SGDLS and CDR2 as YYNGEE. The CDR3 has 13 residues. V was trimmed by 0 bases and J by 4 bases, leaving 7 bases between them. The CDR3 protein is CASSVGGSTEAFF. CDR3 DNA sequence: TGTGCCAGCAGCGTAGGGGGGAGCACTGAAGCTTTCTTT.

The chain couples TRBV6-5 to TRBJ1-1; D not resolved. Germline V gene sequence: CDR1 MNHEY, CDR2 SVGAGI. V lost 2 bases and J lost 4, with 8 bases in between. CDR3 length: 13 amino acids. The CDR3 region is CASSYTGPTEAFF. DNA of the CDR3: TGTGCCAGCAGTTACACCGGACCCACTGAAGCTTTCTTT.

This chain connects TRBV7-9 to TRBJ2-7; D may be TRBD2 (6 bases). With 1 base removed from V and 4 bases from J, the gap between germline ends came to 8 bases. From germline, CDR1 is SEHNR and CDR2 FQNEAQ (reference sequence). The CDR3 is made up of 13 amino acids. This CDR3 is CASSLGEEYEQYF. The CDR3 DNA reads TGTGCCAGCAGCTTAGGGGAGGAATACGAGCAGTACTTC.

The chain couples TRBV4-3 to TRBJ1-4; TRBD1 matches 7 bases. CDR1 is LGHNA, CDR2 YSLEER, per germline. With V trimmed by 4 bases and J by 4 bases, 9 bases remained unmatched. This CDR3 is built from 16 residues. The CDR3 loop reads CASSPIGQELNEKLFF. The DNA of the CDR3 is TGCGCCAGCAGCCCGATTGGACAGGAACTTAATGAAAAACTGTTTTTT.

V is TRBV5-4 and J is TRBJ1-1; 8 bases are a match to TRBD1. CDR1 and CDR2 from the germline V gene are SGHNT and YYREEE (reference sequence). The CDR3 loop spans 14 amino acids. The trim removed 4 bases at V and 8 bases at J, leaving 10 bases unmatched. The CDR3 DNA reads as TGTGCCAGCAGCCCGGACAGGGACCTTCGGGAAGCTTTCTTT. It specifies CASSPDRDLREAFF.

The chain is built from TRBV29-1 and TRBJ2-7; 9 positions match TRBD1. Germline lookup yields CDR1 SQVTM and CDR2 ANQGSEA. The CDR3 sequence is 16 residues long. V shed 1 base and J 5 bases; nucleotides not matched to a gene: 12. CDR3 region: CSVEGDSGTGLHEQYF. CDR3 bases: TGCAGCGTTGAAGGGGACTCCGGGACAGGGTTGCACGAGCAGTACTTC.

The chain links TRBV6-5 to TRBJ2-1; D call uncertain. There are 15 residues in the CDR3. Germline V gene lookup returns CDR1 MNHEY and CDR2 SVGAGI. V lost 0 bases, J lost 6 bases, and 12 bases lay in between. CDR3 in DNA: TGTGCCAGCAGTTACTCCGGTCCTTTGGCCAATGAGCAGTTCTTC. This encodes CASSYSGPLANEQFF.

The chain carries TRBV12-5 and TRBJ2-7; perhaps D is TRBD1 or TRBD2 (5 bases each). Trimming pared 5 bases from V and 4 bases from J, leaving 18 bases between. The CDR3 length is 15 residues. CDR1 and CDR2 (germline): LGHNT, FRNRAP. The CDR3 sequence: CASGGFWQGDYEQYF. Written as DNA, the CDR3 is TGTGCTAGTGGTGGCTTCTGGCAGGGAGATTACGAGCAGTACTTC.

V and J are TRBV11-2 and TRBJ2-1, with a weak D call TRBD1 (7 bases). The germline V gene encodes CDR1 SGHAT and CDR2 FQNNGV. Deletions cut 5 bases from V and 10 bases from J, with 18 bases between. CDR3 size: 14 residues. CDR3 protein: CASSGGGRVDEQFF. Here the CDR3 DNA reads TGTGCCAGCAGCGGAGGGGGCCGGGTCGACGAGCAGTTCTTC. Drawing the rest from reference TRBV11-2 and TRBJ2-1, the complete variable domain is EAGVAQSPRYKIIEKRQSVAFWCNPISGHATLYWYQQILGQGPKLLIQFQNNGVVDDSQLPKDRFSAERLKGVDSTLKIQPAKLEDSAVYLCASSGGGRVDEQFFGPGTRLTVL.

Here the CDR3 reads CASSQDGQGAADTQYF. Written as DNA, the CDR3 is TGTGCCAGCAGCCAAGACGGACAGGGGGCCGCAGATACGCAGTATTTT. V usage is TRBV14 and J usage is TRBJ2-3; 11 nucleotides agree with TRBD1. CDR3 length equals 16 residues. Germline V lookup: CDR1 SGHDN, CDR2 FVKESK. Germline trimming cut 0 bases from V and 4 bases from J; bases unmatched to any gene: 3.

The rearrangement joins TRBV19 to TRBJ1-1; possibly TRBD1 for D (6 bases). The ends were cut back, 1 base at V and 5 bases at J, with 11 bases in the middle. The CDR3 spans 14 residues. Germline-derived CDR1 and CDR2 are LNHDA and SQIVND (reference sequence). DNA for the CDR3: TGTGCCAGTAGTATAGTTGGGGGGCATACTGAAGCTTTCTTT. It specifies CASSIVGGHTEAFF.

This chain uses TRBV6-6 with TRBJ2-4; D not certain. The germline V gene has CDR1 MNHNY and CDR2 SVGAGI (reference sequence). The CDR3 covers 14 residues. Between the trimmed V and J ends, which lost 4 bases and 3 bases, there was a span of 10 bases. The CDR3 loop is CASSSAGGKNIQYF. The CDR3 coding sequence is TGTGCCAGCAGTTCGGCCGGCGGCAAAAACATTCAGTACTTC.

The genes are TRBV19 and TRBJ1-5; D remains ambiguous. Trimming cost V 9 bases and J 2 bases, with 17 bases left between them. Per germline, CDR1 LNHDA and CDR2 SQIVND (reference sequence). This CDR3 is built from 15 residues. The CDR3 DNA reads TGTGCCAGATTCCCCCGGCGGATTGGCAATCAGCCCCAGCATTTT. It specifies CARFPRRIGNQPQHF.

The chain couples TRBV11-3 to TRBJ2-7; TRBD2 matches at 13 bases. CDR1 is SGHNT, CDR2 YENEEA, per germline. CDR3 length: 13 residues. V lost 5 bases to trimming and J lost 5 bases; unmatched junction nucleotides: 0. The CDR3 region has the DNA TGTGCCAGCAGCGGACTAGCGGGGGACGAGCAGTACTTC. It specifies CASSGLAGDEQYF.

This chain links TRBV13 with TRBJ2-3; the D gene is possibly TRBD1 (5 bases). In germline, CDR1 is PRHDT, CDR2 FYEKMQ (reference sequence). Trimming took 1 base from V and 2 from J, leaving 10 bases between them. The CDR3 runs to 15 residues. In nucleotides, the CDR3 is TGTGCCAGCAGCTTAGCTGACAGTGTCACAGATACGCAGTATTTT. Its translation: CASSLADSVTDTQYF.